What follows are 30 T cell receptor beta chains derived from one specimen sequenced in a study of CD8 T cells in ankylosing spondylitis (dated by TCRdb to between 2016 and 2019). The protocol used for the library was 5' RACE. Sequencing relied on an Illumina HiSeq 2500. TCRdb reprocessing: public reads trimmed at Q25 with fastp, clones called with MiXCR, in-frame beta chains kept. Rows with a matching CDR3 protein are joined into one entry that keeps the most common DNA and genes. For this sample the table gives 50,000 or so distinct CDR3 sequences, of which 6% to 7.5% were detected only once. The ten biggest clones cover roughly 8.1% of the sample. Sequenced sample: blood, either unsorted or a sorted T cell fraction (not recorded which). The receptors derive from a female donor with ankylosing spondylitis or in good health (not recorded which).

The chain recombines TRBV6-2 or TRBV6-3 with TRBJ2-1, with 10 positions matching TRBD2. V trimming: 0 bases; J trimming: 9 bases; junction bases outside the gene matches: 8. Germline loops: CDR1 MNHEY, CDR2 SVGEGT. The CDR3 is made up of 16 amino acids. CDR3 DNA sequence: TGTGCCAGCAGTTACTCGCATCTAGCGGGGGCCGGTGAGCAGTTCTTC. It specifies CASSYSHLAGAGEQFF.

In its sample, this clonotype was seen many times. The chain is built from TRBV24-1 and TRBJ1-2, with D uncertain. V gave up 4 bases and J gave up 4 bases, with 12 bases separating them. The CDR3 extends over 14 amino acids. The germline V gene has CDR1 KGHDR and CDR2 SFDVKD. This chain's CDR3 is CATSETGLVYGYTF. CDR3 nucleotides: TGTGCCACCAGTGAGACCGGACTGGTCTATGGCTACACCTTC.

This clonotype was counted many times. The chain employs TRBV5-5 and TRBJ2-5; D remains ambiguous. The V gene lost 1 base and the J gene lost 0 bases, with 10 bases spanning the gap. Germline V gene lookup returns CDR1 SGHKS and CDR2 YYEKEE (reference sequence). The CDR3 consists of 15 residues. CDR3 DNA: TGTGCCAGCAGCTTGTGGTGGTTCTACCAAGAGACCCAGTACTTC. Encoded protein: CASSLWWFYQETQYF.

For this clonotype: This clone may be a read error of a much larger clone one base away. The V call is TRBV11-3, the J call TRBJ1-1; maybe TRBD1 (6 bases). The CDR3 length is 12 residues. Germline assignment: CDR1 SGHNT and CDR2 YENEEA. CDR3 residues: CALSAEGTEAFF. Written as DNA, the CDR3 is TGTGCACTATCTGCTGAGGGGACAGAAGCTTTCTTT.

This clonotype occurred many times. The chain combines TRBV5-1 with TRBJ1-2; D ambiguous. In germline, CDR1 is SGHRS, CDR2 YFSETQ. The CDR3 is 14 residues long. V was clipped by 2 bases and J by 14 bases, with 22 bases between them. The CDR3: CASSFSPGPNPGTF. In DNA, the CDR3 is TGCGCCAGCAGCTTTTCCCCCGGCCCTAACCCTGGAACCTTC.

Many counts were recorded for this clonotype. This chain uses TRBV4-2 with TRBJ2-7, with TRBD2 matching 7 bases. The germline CDR1 and CDR2 sequences are LGHNA and YNFKEQ. Unmatched junction bases numbered 5, after V lost 0 bases and J lost 3 bases. The CDR3 runs to 15 residues. CDR3 coding DNA: TGTGCCAGCAGCCAAGAAGGAGGACTAGGCTACGAGCAGTACTTC. Its protein is CASSQEGGLGYEQYF.

This clonotype was seen more than once but under ten times. The gene calls are TRBV5-6 and TRBJ1-5; the D is unclear. This CDR3 contains 14 residues. V was shortened by 2 bases and J by 4 bases, with 10 bases between the two germline ends. Per germline, CDR1 SGHDT and CDR2 YYEEEE. The DNA of the CDR3 is TGTGCCAGCAGCTTTTCTTGGAGAAATCAGCCCCAGCATTTT. Translation gives CASSFSWRNQPQHF.

This clonotype came up many times. The genes are TRBV11-2 and TRBJ2-5, with 8 bases identical to TRBD2. Germline-derived CDR1 and CDR2 are SGHAT and FQNNGV. V gave up 5 bases and J gave up 5 bases; unmatched junction bases: 7. This CDR3 is 14 amino acids long. The CDR3 loop reads CASSQGLAAETQYF. The CDR3 DNA is TGTGCCAGCAGCCAAGGACTAGCTGCGGAGACCCAGTACTTC.

Ten or more counts support this clonotype. The chain carries TRBV6-4 and TRBJ2-1; 8 bases are a match to TRBD2. Germline CDR1 is MRHNA and CDR2 is SNTAGT. J gave up 4 bases and V 2 bases, and 4 bases lay outside the gene matches. CDR3 size: 15 residues. The CDR3 sequence is CASSDSAGGYNEQFF. CDR3 in DNA: TGTGCCAGCAGTGACAGCGCGGGGGGATACAATGAGCAGTTCTTC.

This clonotype was recorded at least ten times. J is TRBJ2-2 and V is TRBV5-1; weak D call: TRBD2 (6 bases). The germline V gene has CDR1 SGHRS and CDR2 YFSETQ. The CDR3 is 16 amino acids. V lost 3 bases, J lost 4 bases, and 16 bases lay in between. CDR3: CASSSLGGVGTGELFF. CDR3 coding DNA: TGCGCCAGCAGCTCGCTCGGAGGGGTGGGCACCGGGGAGCTGTTTTTT.

This clonotype was seen at least ten times. The rearrangement joins TRBV10-3 to TRBJ2-3; D remains ambiguous. CDR1 is ENHRY, CDR2 SYGVKD, per germline. CDR3 length: 13 amino acids. Trimming removed 8 bases at V and 1 base at J, with 10 bases between. The CDR3 nucleotides are TGTGCCATCTGGGGTAGCCGCACAGATACGCAGTATTTT. Translating gives CAIWGSRTDTQYF.

This clonotype has a count of ten or more. The chain links TRBV12-3 or TRBV12-4 to TRBJ1-4; 11 nucleotides line up with TRBD1. There are 14 residues in the CDR3. The J segment lost 7 bases and the V segment lost 6 bases, leaving 4 bases of the junction unmatched. CDR3 nucleotide sequence: TGTGCCAGCAGGCGGGACAGGGGGGGTGAAAAACTGTTTTTT. It translates to CASRRDRGGEKLFF.

This clonotype was counted ten times or more. The gene calls are TRBV5-8 and TRBJ1-1; D gene ambiguous. Trimming removed 0 bases from V and 0 bases from J, with 3 bases in between. The CDR3 is made up of 13 amino acids. CDR1 SGHTS and CDR2 YDEGEE come from the germline V gene. The CDR3 spells CASSLEVNTEAFF. As DNA, the CDR3 is TGTGCCAGCAGCTTGGAAGTGAACACTGAAGCTTTCTTT.

This clonotype was picked up many times. The rearrangement links TRBV28 to TRBJ2-7; 8 bases fit TRBD2. The germline V gene encodes CDR1 MDHEN and CDR2 SYDVKM. The trim removed 3 bases at V and 1 base at J, leaving 8 bases unmatched. The length of the CDR3 is 16 residues. The CDR3 region is CASSFLLAELSYEQYF. The CDR3 bases are TGTGCCAGCAGTTTCTTACTAGCGGAACTTTCCTACGAGCAGTACTTC.

The table lists this clonotype with many counts. The chain employs TRBV5-4 and TRBJ1-1; the D gene is possibly TRBD1 (5 bases). The V gene's germline CDR1 is SGHNT and CDR2 YYREEE (reference sequence). The CDR3 totals 15 residues. V was clipped by 2 bases and J by 8 bases, with 19 bases between them. The CDR3 sequence is CASSFRTGERREAFF. In nucleotides, the CDR3 is TGTGCCAGCAGCTTTAGGACGGGGGAAAGAAGAGAAGCTTTCTTT.

The sample holds many counts of this clonotype. The chain links TRBV20-1 to TRBJ1-2; tentative D call: TRBD1 (6 bases). CDR3 length equals 14 residues. Germline lookup yields CDR1 DFQATT and CDR2 SNEGSKA (reference sequence). With 1 base removed from V and 3 bases from J, the gap between germline ends came to 12 bases. As DNA, the CDR3 is TGCAGTGCTAGAGGAGGGGGGACGGACTATGGCTACACCTTC. Amino acids: CSARGGGTDYGYTF.

There are many counts of this clonotype. The chain combines TRBV24-1 with TRBJ1-1; 11 bases are shared with TRBD1. This CDR3 comprises 17 residues. Germline loops: CDR1 KGHDR, CDR2 SFDVKD. V shed 3 bases and J 6 bases; nucleotides not matched to a gene: 11. Here the CDR3 reads CATSDPLTGTGGSEAFF. The CDR3 nucleotides read TGTGCCACCAGTGATCCATTGACCGGGACAGGGGGTTCTGAAGCTTTCTTT.

This clonotype appeared many times. The chain recombines TRBV20-1 with TRBJ2-5; D is perhaps TRBD2 (6 bases). This CDR3 has 13 amino acids. Trimming took 5 bases from V and 5 from J, leaving 15 bases between them. Germline assignment: CDR1 DFQATT and CDR2 SNEGSKA (reference sequence). CDR3 sequence: CSAPGTFGETQYF. The CDR3 region has the DNA TGCAGTGCTCCCGGGACTTTCGGGGAGACCCAGTACTTC.

This clonotype was counted ten times or more. The chain joins TRBV20-1 to TRBJ2-7; D gene uncertain. CDR3 length: 11 residues. Trimming left V 0 bases short and J 5 bases short, with 5 bases between. Per germline, CDR1 DFQATT and CDR2 SNEGSKA (reference sequence). CDR3 nucleotides: TGCAGTGCTAGAGATTTAGACGAGCAGTACGTC. This translates into CSARDLDEQYV.

This clonotype has at least ten counts. The V call is TRBV12-3 or TRBV12-4, the J call TRBJ2-5, with 9 positions matching TRBD1. Trimming removed 5 bases from V and 8 bases from J; junction bases left unmatched: 18. This CDR3 has 17 amino acids. Here the CDR3 reads CASSLPTGGSSLRTQYF. The DNA of the CDR3 is TGTGCCAGCAGTCTCCCTACAGGGGGCTCATCGTTGCGAACCCAGTACTTC.

In this sample, this clonotype turned up a few times. It may be a read error: a sequence one base away is much more abundant. The chain uses TRBV20-1 and TRBJ2-1; possible D gene TRBD2, 7 bases. The CDR3 runs 16 residues. Germline values: CDR1 DFQATT, CDR2 SNEGSKA (reference sequence). The CDR3 protein is CSTRDPRGGAYNEQFF. CDR3 DNA sequence: TGCAGTACTAGAGATCCAAGGGGGGGGGCCTACAATGAGCAGTTCTTC.

This clonotype occurred many times. CDR3 nucleotide sequence: TGTGCCAGCAGTAAGAACGGGGGGGCTTATGGCTACACCTTC. Translation gives CASSKNGGAYGYTF. V usage is TRBV12-3 or TRBV12-4 and J usage is TRBJ1-2; D is perhaps TRBD1 (6 bases). This CDR3 spans 14 amino acids. Trimming cost V 5 bases and J 5 bases, with 15 bases left between them.

V gene TRBV20-1 combines with J gene TRBJ2-2, with a weak D call TRBD2 (6 bases). From germline, CDR1 is DFQATT and CDR2 SNEGSKA (reference sequence). The CDR3 has 18 amino acids. V gave up 4 bases and J gave up 1 base, with 22 bases separating them. The CDR3 reads CSAISDFIRGKNTGELFF. Written as DNA, the CDR3 is TGCAGTGCTATTTCCGATTTTATTCGGGGGAAGAACACCGGGGAGCTGTTTTTT.

In its sample, this clonotype was seen many times. The CDR3 loop is CASRAGSYSNQPQHF. CDR3 bases: TGTGCCAGCAGGGCGGGGTCTTATAGCAATCAGCCCCAGCATTTT. The chain carries TRBV12-3 or TRBV12-4 and TRBJ1-5, with D unresolved. This CDR3 is built from 15 residues. The V end was cut by 6 bases, the J end by 0 bases, with 12 bases between.

This clonotype was picked up many times. The chain is built from TRBV5-1 and TRBJ1-4; D possibly corresponds to TRBD1 (6 bases). The germline gives CDR1 SGHRS, CDR2 YFSETQ. The CDR3 extends over 15 amino acids. Trimming shortened V by 3 bases and J by 6 bases, and 15 bases separated the two germline ends. CDR3 region: CASSYRGGSDEKLFF. CDR3 sequence (DNA): TGCGCCAGCAGCTACCGTGGGGGCTCAGATGAAAAACTGTTTTTT.

This clonotype occurred many times. This chain links TRBV5-1 with TRBJ1-3; 7 nucleotides match TRBD1. The germline gives CDR1 SGHRS, CDR2 YFSETQ. CDR3 length: 13 amino acids. The V and J ends lost 3 bases and 4 bases, in that order; junction bases with no gene match: 1. CDR3 amino acids: CASSSTGGNTIYF. DNA of the CDR3: TGCGCCAGCAGCTCGACAGGGGGAAACACCATATATTTT. The entire variable domain, with the rest obtained from reference TRBV5-1 and TRBJ1-3, is as follows: KAGVTQTPRYLIKTRGQQVTLSCSPISGHRSVSWYQQTPGQGLQFLFEYFSETQRNKGNFPGRFSGRQFSNSRSEMNVSTLELGDSALYLCASSSTGGNTIYFGEGSWLTVV.

This clonotype was seen repeatedly, ten times or more. The genes are TRBV12-3 or TRBV12-4 and TRBJ2-6; 10 bases line up with TRBD1. With V trimmed by 3 bases and J by 3 bases, 17 bases remained unmatched. This CDR3 spans 21 amino acids. CDR3 in amino acids: CASSLNHLGQGSSYGANVLTF. The CDR3 DNA reads as TGTGCCAGCAGTTTGAATCACTTGGGACAGGGGTCGTCATATGGGGCCAACGTCCTGACTTTC.

This clonotype was seen at least ten times. V is TRBV5-1 and J is TRBJ2-3; 7 nucleotides match TRBD1. Germline values: CDR1 SGHRS, CDR2 YFSETQ. There are 13 residues in the CDR3. V lost 2 bases and J lost 5; bases outside the gene matches: 2. The CDR3, as DNA: TGCGCCAGCAGCTTCCGACAGGGAGATACGCAGTATTTT. Residues: CASSFRQGDTQYF.

This clonotype was seen a handful of times. The V call is TRBV20-1, the J call TRBJ1-1, with TRBD1 identical over 9 bases. From germline, CDR1 is DFQATT and CDR2 SNEGSKA (reference sequence). V lost 7 bases and J lost 1; bases outside the gene matches: 7. CDR3 length equals 14 residues. The CDR3, as DNA: TGCAGTGTCGAAGGGGACAGGGCGAACACTGAAGCTTTCTTT. Amino acid sequence: CSVEGDRANTEAFF.

This clonotype was seen more than once but under ten times. V gene TRBV6-5 combines with J gene TRBJ2-3; 7 nucleotides line up with TRBD2. Losses at the gene ends were 0 bases for V and 3 bases for J; bases not matched to a gene: 9. CDR1 is MNHEY and CDR2 is SVGAGI in the germline V gene. This CDR3 has 17 amino acids. CDR3 nucleotide sequence: TGTGCCAGCAGTTACTCTCCGCGGGGGAGAGTAACAGATACGCAGTATTTT. This sequence encodes CASSYSPRGRVTDTQYF.